Listed below are T cell receptor beta chains from one sample, sequenced in a study of T cell repertoires in cytomegalovirus infection. MiXCR was run by TCRdb on the reads, yielding one entry per CDR3 protein. The repertoire includes roughly 280,000 distinct CDR3 sequences, under 25% of them detected once, and approximately 20% sits in the top ten. No antigen has been identified for these receptors. Sample: cultured PBMCs, taken from culture after CMV antigen stimulation. Receptors originate from a human donor in good health (CMV status not recorded). Some clones in this sample may be carry-over from other donors' samples. CDR3s include the opening cysteine and the closing phenylalanine or tryptophan. The D gene is left open where the match is weak. Clone size is stated in some rows and not others, as once, few, many or a class when expanded.

CDR3nt: TGTGCCAGTAGTATAGGGGCAGCAGGAAAACAGCCCCAGCATTTT
CDR3aa: CASSIGAAGKQPQHF
v_gene: TRBV19
abundance: .
j_gene: TRBJ1-5
d_gene: .
len: 15

CDR3nt: TGTGCCAGCAGTTCCATAGGGGAGACCCAGTACTTC
CDR3aa: CASSSIGETQYF
v_gene: TRBV27
abundance: few
j_gene: TRBJ2-5
d_gene: .
len: 12

CDR3nt: TGTGCCATCAGCTTCGTTGGTGCGGGAGGCACAGATACGCAGTATTTT
CDR3aa: CAISFVGAGGTDTQYF
v_gene: TRBV7-3
abundance: .
j_gene: TRBJ2-3
d_gene: TRBD2
len: 16

CDR3nt: TGTGCTAGTGGTTTGGTATCCCGGGGGATAACCCAGTACTTC
CDR3aa: CASGLVSRGITQYF
v_gene: TRBV12-5
abundance: many
j_gene: TRBJ2-5
d_gene: .
len: 14

CDR3nt: TGTGCCAGCAGCTTGGCCGGGGCGAATGAAGCTTTCTTT
CDR3aa: CASSLAGANEAFF
v_gene: TRBV5-5
abundance: many
j_gene: TRBJ1-1
d_gene: .
len: 13

CDR3nt: TGTGCCAGCAGCTTGGCCAATCTAGCGGGAGGGCGGTACGAGCAGTACTTC
CDR3aa: CASSLANLAGGRYEQYF
v_gene: TRBV7-9
abundance: many
j_gene: TRBJ2-7
d_gene: TRBD2
len: 17

CDR3nt: TGTGCCAGCAGCCCCACCACGTCAACAGCAACTAATGAAAAACTGTTTTTT
CDR3aa: CASSPTTSTATNEKLFF
v_gene: TRBV7-2
abundance: few
j_gene: TRBJ1-4
d_gene: .
len: 17

CDR3nt: TGTGCCAGCAGCCAAGGACTAGCGGGACTGGTGGGCTACGAGCAGTACTTC
CDR3aa: CASSQGLAGLVGYEQYF
v_gene: TRBV7-2
abundance: many
j_gene: TRBJ2-7
d_gene: TRBD2
len: 17

CDR3nt: TGTGCCAGCAGCCAAACTAGCTGGAGCTCCTACAATGAGCAGTTCTTC
CDR3aa: CASSQTSWSSYNEQFF
v_gene: TRBV7-2
abundance: .
j_gene: TRBJ2-1
d_gene: .
len: 16

CDR3nt: TGCGCCAGCAGCCAACTAAGGTCCGGGACAGGAGATTCACCCCTCCACTTT
CDR3aa: CASSQLRSGTGDSPLHF
v_gene: TRBV4-1
abundance: few
j_gene: TRBJ1-6
d_gene: TRBD1
len: 17

CDR3nt: TGCGCCAGCAGCCACTCATGGAGGAGGGCAACTAATGAAAAACTGTTTTTT
CDR3aa: CASSHSWRRATNEKLFF
v_gene: TRBV4-1
abundance: few
j_gene: TRBJ1-4
d_gene: .
len: 17

CDR3nt: TGTGCCAGCAGTCCCTATACCGGGCACTACGAGCAGTACTTC
CDR3aa: CASSPYTGHYEQYF
v_gene: TRBV12-3/TRBV12-4
abundance: .
j_gene: TRBJ2-7
d_gene: .
len: 14

CDR3nt: TGTGCCAGCAGCCCGCTGACGGCTGCGAAGGGTGAGCAGTTCTTC
CDR3aa: CASSPLTAAKGEQFF
v_gene: TRBV5-4
abundance: few
j_gene: TRBJ2-1
d_gene: .
len: 15

CDR3nt: TGTGCCAGCAGAAAGACAGGGGAGGGTAACTATGGCTACACCTTC
CDR3aa: CASRKTGEGNYGYTF
v_gene: TRBV6-5
abundance: .
j_gene: TRBJ1-2
d_gene: TRBD1
len: 15

CDR3nt: TGTGCCAGCAGCTCCTCTCGACTAGCGGGCCCTTACAATGAGCAGTTCTTC
CDR3aa: CASSSSRLAGPYNEQFF
v_gene: TRBV7-2
abundance: many
j_gene: TRBJ2-1
d_gene: TRBD2
len: 17

CDR3nt: TGTGCCAGCAGCTTTCCGGGGACTAGCGGGCGTTTTGACCATACTTACAATGAGCAGTTCTTC
CDR3aa: CASSFPGTSGRFDHTYNEQFF
v_gene: TRBV7-2
abundance: many
j_gene: TRBJ2-1
d_gene: TRBD2
len: 21

CDR3nt: TGTGCCAGCAAGGCCCAGGGACAGGGGGCGCAAGAGCAGTACTTC
CDR3aa: CASKAQGQGAQEQYF
v_gene: TRBV6-2/TRBV6-3
abundance: few
j_gene: TRBJ2-7
d_gene: TRBD1
len: 15

CDR3nt: TGTGCCAGCGGGAGAGGTGAGCAGTTCTTC
CDR3aa: CASGRGEQFF
v_gene: TRBV28
abundance: few
j_gene: TRBJ2-1
d_gene: .
len: 10

CDR3nt: TGTGCCAGTAGTATGTCTGACACCATATATTTT
CDR3aa: CASSMSDTIYF
v_gene: TRBV19
abundance: .
j_gene: TRBJ1-3
d_gene: .
len: 11

CDR3nt: TGTGCCAGCAGCTTAGGAGCGTCTTACTATGGCTACACCTTC
CDR3aa: CASSLGASYYGYTF
v_gene: TRBV11-2
abundance: few
j_gene: TRBJ1-2
d_gene: .
len: 14

CDR3nt: TGTGCCAGCAGCCCCGATTTCAGCCTTACAGATACGCAGTATTTT
CDR3aa: CASSPDFSLTDTQYF
v_gene: TRBV6-5
abundance: many
j_gene: TRBJ2-3
d_gene: .
len: 15

CDR3nt: TGCGCCAGCAGCCAAGTTGACAGGGGGCGAGGGGGCTACACCTTC
CDR3aa: CASSQVDRGRGGYTF
v_gene: TRBV4-1
abundance: few
j_gene: TRBJ1-2
d_gene: TRBD1
len: 15

CDR3nt: TGTGCCAGCAGCTTACGCCGAACAGTACTAGCTGCTCGGGACAATGAGCAGTTCTTC
CDR3aa: CASSLRRTVLAARDNEQFF
v_gene: TRBV7-6
abundance: many
j_gene: TRBJ2-1
d_gene: .
len: 19

CDR3nt: TGTGCTAGCAGCTTAGCGTCGGCGGGAGGGCTTGAGACCCAGTACTTC
CDR3aa: CASSLASAGGLETQYF
v_gene: TRBV7-7
abundance: many
j_gene: TRBJ2-5
d_gene: TRBD2
len: 16

CDR3nt: TGTGCCAGCAGTTCCGGACGGGACTGGCATACGCAGTATTTT
CDR3aa: CASSSGRDWHTQYF
v_gene: TRBV27
abundance: .
j_gene: TRBJ2-3
d_gene: .
len: 14

CDR3nt: TGTGCCACTACCGTCATAGCGGGAGCGGGCACCGGGGAGCTGTTTTTT
CDR3aa: CATTVIAGAGTGELFF
v_gene: TRBV10-3
abundance: few
j_gene: TRBJ2-2
d_gene: TRBD2
len: 16

CDR3nt: TGTGCCAGCAGGTTAACACTCGGGGCCAACGTCCTGACTTTC
CDR3aa: CASRLTLGANVLTF
v_gene: TRBV7-2
abundance: many
j_gene: TRBJ2-6
d_gene: .
len: 14